These T cell receptor beta chains were read from a single sample in a study of blood T cell repertoires in COVID-19. Profiling relied on immunoSEQ multiplex PCR, and the TCRdb table lists in-frame clones only, not all of them. Of 350,000 or so clones listed, over 75% were seen once; the top ten hold under 1.3%. The specimen was PBMCs or T cells enriched from blood (not recorded which). The receptors originated from a woman between 25 and 40 years old who had recovered from COVID-19. The CDR3 runs from the conserved cysteine through the conserved F or W. The D gene is left open where the match is weak. The listing skips clone size in some rows; elsewhere it reads once, few, many or a size class.

j_gene	v_gene	abundance	d_gene	CDR3aa	CDR3nt
TRBJ1-2	TRBV7-9	few	NA	CASSSSGEGYGYTF	TGTGCCAGCAGCTCATCAGGGGAGGGCTATGGCTACACCTTC
TRBJ1-1	TRBV29-1	NA	NA	CSVEDWYRPLLNTEAFF	TGCAGCGTTGAAGATTGGTACAGGCCACTCCTGAACACTGAAGCTTTCTTT
TRBJ1-2	TRBV6-5	NA	TRBD1	CASSTGTVGGYTF	TGTGCCAGCAGCACCGGGACAGTCGGGGGCTACACCTTC
TRBJ2-1	TRBV24-1	NA	NA	CATSGTGMYNEQFF	TGTGCCACCAGTGGTACAGGGATGTACAATGAGCAGTTCTTC
TRBJ2-7	TRBV12-5	NA	NA	CASGLKQGRTYEQYF	TGTGCTAGTGGTTTAAAACAGGGGAGGACCTACGAGCAGTACTTC
TRBJ1-5	TRBV19	NA	NA	CASSDIRGGGNQPQHF	TGTGCCAGTAGTGATATCAGGGGCGGTGGCAATCAGCCCCAGCATTTT
TRBJ1-4	TRBV3-1/TRBV3-2	NA	TRBD1	CASSQDETGGNEKLFF	TGTGCCAGCAGCCAAGATGAGACAGGGGGGAATGAAAAACTGTTTTTT
TRBJ1-3	TRBV19	NA	TRBD1	CASSILGTGGGNTIYF	TGTGCCAGTAGTATACTAGGGACAGGGGGCGGAAACACCATATATTTT
TRBJ2-7	TRBV5-6	NA	TRBD1	CASNPRQGYYEQYF	TGTGCCAGCAACCCTAGACAGGGCTACTACGAGCAGTACTTC
TRBJ1-2	TRBV29-1	once	TRBD1	CSVGTANYGYTF	TGCAGCGTGGGGACAGCTAACTATGGCTACACCTTC
TRBJ2-3	TRBV28	NA	NA	CASSFYLPATDTQYF	TGTGCCAGCAGTTTCTACTTACCCGCCACAGATACGCAGTATTTT
TRBJ1-2	TRBV6-5	NA	NA	CASRIGQMYGYTF	TGTGCCAGCAGGATAGGACAGATGTATGGCTACACCTTC
TRBJ1-2	TRBV5-4	NA	TRBD1	CASSWDREGYGYTF	TGTGCCAGCAGCTGGGACAGGGAAGGCTATGGCTACACCTTC
TRBJ2-1	TRBV30	NA	TRBD1	CAWAGGTGSYNEQFF	TGTGCCTGGGCTGGAGGGACAGGGTCCTACAATGAGCAGTTCTTC
TRBJ2-7	TRBV2	NA	NA	CASSMRQTYEQYF	TGTGCCAGCAGCATGAGACAGACGTACGAGCAGTACTTC
TRBJ1-2	TRBV7-2	NA	TRBD1	CASSLGTGGYYGYTF	TGTGCCAGCAGCCTAGGGACAGGGGGATACTATGGCTACACCTTC
TRBJ2-1	TRBV2	once	TRBD2	CASTLAGLYNEQFF	TGTGCCAGTACCTTAGCGGGGCTCTACAATGAGCAGTTCTTC
TRBJ2-1	TRBV6-5	NA	NA	CASLSAGRAYNEQFF	TGTGCCAGCCTCTCAGCGGGCCGTGCCTACAATGAGCAGTTCTTC
TRBJ1-1	TRBV6-4	NA	NA	CASSDSKAQEHRVDAEAFF	TGTGCCAGCAGTGACTCGAAGGCCCAGGAACACAGGGTCGACGCTGAAGCTTTCTTT
TRBJ2-7	TRBV28	once	TRBD2	CASSPLASGGASYEQYF	TGTGCCAGCAGTCCCCTGGCTAGCGGGGGGGCTAGCTACGAGCAGTACTTC
TRBJ2-7	TRBV7-2	NA	TRBD2	CASSLGLAGSYEQYF	TGTGCCAGCAGCTTAGGACTAGCGGGGTCCTACGAGCAGTACTTC
TRBJ2-3	TRBV4-1	NA	TRBD1	CASRTGTGGTDTQYF	TGCGCCAGCAGGACCGGGACAGGGGGCACAGATACGCAGTATTTT
TRBJ1-4	TRBV24-1	NA	TRBD1	CATKPGQGEKLFF	TGTGCCACAAAACCGGGACAGGGGGAAAAACTGTTTTTT
TRBJ1-4	TRBV7-2	NA	NA	CASSFSRTNEKLFF	TGTGCCAGCAGCTTTTCCAGAACTAATGAAAAACTGTTTTTT
TRBJ2-5	TRBV5-5	NA	TRBD1	CASSPWSRTGGETQYF	TGTGCCAGCAGCCCCTGGTCCAGGACAGGGGGCGAGACCCAGTACTTC
TRBJ1-4	TRBV28	NA	NA	CASSLMGSGKLFF	TGTGCCAGCAGTTTGATGGGCTCAGGAAAACTGTTTTTT
TRBJ2-5	TRBV5-1	NA	TRBD1	CASSPGQGGETQYF	TGCGCCAGCAGCCCCGGACAGGGAGGAGAGACCCAGTACTTC
TRBJ1-6	TRBV25-1	NA	TRBD1	CASSESGWGQVNSPLHF	TGTGCCAGCAGTGAATCAGGTTGGGGACAGGTGAATTCACCCCTCCACTTT
TRBJ1-2	TRBV10-3	NA	NA	CAISDPAGNGYTF	TGTGCCATCAGTGACCCCGCGGGGAATGGCTACACCTTC
TRBJ1-2	TRBV28	NA	TRBD1	CASSSTGVPIGGYTF	TGTGCCAGCAGTTCCACAGGGGTCCCCATTGGGGGCTACACCTTC
TRBJ2-1	TRBV5-1	NA	NA	CASDRPGQNNEQFF	TGCGCCAGCGACCGGCCAGGCCAGAACAATGAGCAGTTCTTC
TRBJ2-1	TRBV5-1	NA	NA	CASSLALSSYNEQFF	TGCGCCAGCAGCTTGGCCTTGAGCTCCTACAATGAGCAGTTCTTC
TRBJ2-3	TRBV28	NA	TRBD2	CASGTSGGIDTQYF	TGTGCCAGTGGGACTAGCGGGGGGATTGATACGCAGTATTTT
TRBJ1-2	TRBV21-1	few	NA	CASSKDKGTGTNYGYTF	TGTGCCAGCAGCAAAGATAAAGGGACTGGGACCAACTATGGCTACACCTTC
TRBJ2-5	TRBV11-2	NA	TRBD1	CASSFDRVGETQYF	TGTGCCAGCAGCTTCGACAGGGTAGGAGAGACCCAGTACTTC
TRBJ1-5	TRBV19	NA	NA	CASSGPGMSNQPQHF	TGTGCCAGTAGTGGGCCAGGGATGAGCAATCAGCCCCAGCATTTT
TRBJ2-1	TRBV28	NA	TRBD2	CASITSSGGAINEQFF	TGTGCCAGCATCACCTCTAGCGGGGGGGCAATCAATGAGCAGTTCTTC
TRBJ2-2	TRBV9	NA	TRBD1	CASSSSGGWDTGELFF	TGTGCCAGCAGCTCCTCAGGGGGCTGGGACACCGGGGAGCTGTTTTTT
TRBJ1-1	TRBV16	NA	TRBD1	CASSENRGKTEAFF	TGTGCCAGCAGCGAAAACAGGGGTAAGACTGAAGCTTTCTTT
TRBJ2-7	TRBV10-2	NA	NA	CASSATDEQYF	TGCGCCAGCAGTGCCACGGACGAGCAGTACTTC
TRBJ1-3	TRBV2	NA	NA	CASSVGLPVSGNTIYF	TGTGCCAGCAGTGTGGGACTTCCGGTCTCTGGAAACACCATATATTTT
TRBJ2-7	TRBV19	NA	NA	CASSIKSRDTPLEQYF	TGTGCCAGTAGTATTAAGTCCAGGGACACCCCTCTGGAGCAGTACTTC
TRBJ2-7	TRBV10-2	NA	NA	CASSDREGGEQYF	TGCGCCAGCAGTGACAGGGAGGGGGGCGAGCAGTACTTC
TRBJ1-4	TRBV6-5	NA	NA	CASSPLGSTNEKLFF	TGTGCCAGCAGTCCCCTCGGGTCAACTAATGAAAAACTGTTTTTT
TRBJ1-3	TRBV6-5	once	NA	CASSYEASGNTIYF	TGTGCCAGCAGTTACGAGGCCTCTGGAAACACCATATATTTT
TRBJ1-2	TRBV13	NA	NA	CASSLGGRSNYGYTF	TGTGCCAGCAGCTTAGGGGGCAGATCTAACTATGGCTACACCTTC
TRBJ2-3	TRBV5-1	NA	TRBD1	CASSLGQGSDTQYF	TGCGCCAGCAGCTTGGGACAGGGGTCAGATACGCAGTATTTT
TRBJ2-1	TRBV3-1/TRBV3-2	NA	TRBD2	CASSQGRLAGDEQFF	TGTGCCAGCAGCCAAGGAAGGCTAGCGGGGGACGAGCAGTTCTTC
TRBJ2-4	TRBV5-1	NA	NA	CASSFGSENIQYF	TGCGCCAGCAGCTTCGGGTCGGAAAACATTCAGTACTTC
TRBJ1-2	TRBV30	NA	NA	CAWMGSSRVNYGYTF	TGTGCCTGGATGGGGTCGAGCAGGGTAAACTATGGCTACACCTTC
TRBJ1-5	TRBV27	NA	NA	CASSFRYSNQPQHF	TGTGCCAGCAGTTTTAGATATAGCAATCAGCCCCAGCATTTT
TRBJ2-5	TRBV6-6	NA	TRBD1	CASTAGGTGGLETQYF	TGTGCCAGCACCGCTGGGGGGACAGGGGGACTAGAGACCCAGTACTTC
TRBJ1-1	TRBV12-3/TRBV12-4	NA	NA	CASSPGGDTEAFF	TGTGCCAGCAGCCCCGGTGGAGACACTGAAGCTTTCTTT
TRBJ2-1	TRBV24-1	NA	TRBD2	CATSVGGAYNEQFF	TGTGCCACCAGTGTCGGGGGGGCCTACAATGAGCAGTTCTTC
TRBJ1-1	TRBV27	medium-sized	NA	CAIFVSFF	TGTGCCATCTTTGTGTCTTTCTTT
TRBJ2-2	TRBV11-2	NA	TRBD2	CASRKAGGNTGELFF	TGTGCCAGCAGAAAGGCGGGGGGCAACACCGGGGAGCTGTTTTTT
TRBJ2-4	TRBV5-8	NA	TRBD2	CASSLGTSGVKNIQYF	TGTGCCAGCAGCTTGGGGACTAGCGGGGTTAAAAACATTCAGTACTTC
TRBJ2-7	TRBV15	NA	TRBD2	CATSRDPPSGGKNEQYF	TGTGCCACCAGCAGAGATCCGCCTAGCGGGGGAAAGAACGAGCAGTACTTC
TRBJ1-4	TRBV19	once	NA	CASSISVEEKLFF	TGTGCCAGTAGTATATCTGTGGAGGAAAAACTGTTTTTT